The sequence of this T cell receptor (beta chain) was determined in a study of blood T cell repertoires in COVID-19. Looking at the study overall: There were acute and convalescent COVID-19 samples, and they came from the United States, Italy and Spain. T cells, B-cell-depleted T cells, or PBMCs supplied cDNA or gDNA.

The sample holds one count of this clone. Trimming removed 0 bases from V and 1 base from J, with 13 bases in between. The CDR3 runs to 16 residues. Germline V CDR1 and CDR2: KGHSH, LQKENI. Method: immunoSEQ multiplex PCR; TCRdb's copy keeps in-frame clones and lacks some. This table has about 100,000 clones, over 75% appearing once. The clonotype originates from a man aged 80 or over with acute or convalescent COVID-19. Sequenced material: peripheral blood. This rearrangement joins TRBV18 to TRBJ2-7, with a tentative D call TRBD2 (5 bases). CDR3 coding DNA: TGTGCCAGCTCACCACCGGTAGCGTCCCGATCCTACGAGCAGTACTTC. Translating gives CASSPPVASRSYEQYF.